One and the same sample provided the 8 T cell receptor beta chains below, sequenced in a study of blood T cell repertoires in COVID-19. Sequencing was performed with immunoSEQ multiplex PCR; in TCRdb, only in-frame clones are kept and a portion is missing. Of about 410,000 clones in the sample, about nine tenths are singletons; the top ten hold 1.5% to 1.8%. Material for sequencing was peripheral blood. The source of these receptors is a woman in her forties with COVID-19, enrolled during active disease.

J is TRBJ1-5 and V is TRBV28; TRBD1 matches 8 bases. The CDR3 totals 17 residues. The germline CDR1 and CDR2 sequences are MDHEN and SYDVKM. V was pared by 2 bases and J by 3 bases, with 9 bases of the junction left unmatched. The chain's CDR3 is CASSLKIGGQVNQPQHF. CDR3 in DNA: TGTGCCAGCAGTTTAAAAATCGGGGGACAGGTCAATCAGCCCCAGCATTTT. The variable domain in full, with the rest retrieved from reference TRBV28 and TRBJ1-5, is DVKVTQSSRYLVKRTGEKVFLECVQDMDHENMFWYRQDPGLGLRLIYFSYDVKMKEKGDIPEGYSVSREKKERFSLILESASTNQTSMYLCASSLKIGGQVNQPQHFGDGTRLSIL.

V is TRBV18 and J is TRBJ1-4; D not certain. Germline CDR1 is KGHSH and CDR2 is LQKENI. Trimming shortened V by 4 bases and J by 8 bases, and 11 bases separated the two germline ends. CDR3 length equals 13 residues. CDR3 sequence: CASSRPIEEKLFF. Written as DNA, the CDR3 is TGTGCCAGCTCACGACCCATCGAGGAAAAACTGTTTTTT.

Here the CDR3 reads CASSLRESNNSPLHF. CDR3 bases: TGTGCCAGCAGTCTCCGGGAGAGCAATAATTCACCCCTCCACTTT. The chain links TRBV2 to TRBJ1-6; no clear D. V gave up 5 bases and J gave up 5 bases, with 13 bases separating them. Germline-derived CDR1 and CDR2 are SNHLY and FYNNEI. There are 15 residues in the CDR3.

The gene calls are TRBV7-9 and TRBJ2-5; TRBD2 might be the D (6 bases). CDR1 is SEHNR and CDR2 is FQNEAQ in the germline V gene (reference sequence). The CDR3 is 14 amino acids. V was shortened by 0 bases and J by 7 bases, with 12 bases between the two germline ends. In DNA form, the CDR3 reads TGTGCCAGCAGCTTAGCGCAACTAGCAGGGACCCAGTACTTC. It yields the protein CASSLAQLAGTQYF.

This clone was recorded only once. The chain combines TRBV19 with TRBJ2-5, with 7 bases fitting TRBD1. Trimming took 4 bases from V and 4 from J; bases not matched to a gene: 9. Germline V gene lookup returns CDR1 LNHDA and CDR2 SQIVND (reference sequence). This CDR3 has 15 amino acids. In DNA form, the CDR3 reads TGTGCCAGTAGTACTCGGACAGGATTAGGAGAGACCCAGTACTTC. Translation gives CASSTRTGLGETQYF.

The V and J genes are TRBV5-6 and TRBJ2-1; tentative D call: TRBD1 (6 bases). Trimming took 3 bases from V and 4 from J, leaving 17 bases between them. The germline V gene encodes CDR1 SGHDT and CDR2 YYEEEE. The CDR3 extends over 16 amino acids. CDR3 sequence (DNA): TGTGCCAGCAGCTCCTTCCGGGACACCTTTTACAATGAGCAGTTCTTC. Translated: CASSSFRDTFYNEQFF.

The genes are TRBV19 and TRBJ1-4; 10 bases map to TRBD1. J lost 8 bases, V lost 6 bases, and 6 bases had no gene match. The CDR3 length is 14 residues. From germline, CDR1 is LNHDA and CDR2 SQIVND (reference sequence). DNA for the CDR3: TGTGCCAGTAGAAGACAGGGGGCGGAGGAAAAACTGTTTTTT. Protein sequence: CASRRQGAEEKLFF.

Here the CDR3 reads CASSQDLDRANYGYTF. CDR3 sequence (DNA): TGCGCCAGCAGCCAAGATCTCGACAGGGCTAACTATGGCTACACCTTC. The chain recombines TRBV4-1 with TRBJ1-2; TRBD1 aligns across 7 bases. The CDR3 has 16 residues. V gave up 0 bases and J gave up 0 bases; unmatched junction bases: 4. The V gene's germline CDR1 is MGHRA and CDR2 YSYEKL.